This T cell receptor beta chain was recorded in a study of T cell changes during pregnancy in multiple sclerosis. Trimming pared 4 bases from V and 6 bases from J, leaving 8 bases between. Germline CDR1 SGDLS, CDR2 YYNGEE. The CDR3 runs 12 residues. Clones were sequenced by immunoSEQ multiplex PCR, and TCRdb holds only the in-frame ones, with some missing. The profile covers 40,000 to 60,000 clones, with roughly 90% appearing a single time and around 2.6% taken by the ten largest. The chain is built from TRBV9 and TRBJ1-3; D unresolved. The receptor was isolated from a female donor with multiple sclerosis, enrolled in a pregnancy study. The sequenced sample was CD8+ T cells from peripheral blood mononuclear cells, obtained in the second trimester of pregnancy. This CDR3 is CASSPRANTIYF. The CDR3 DNA is TGTGCCAGCAGCCCCCGCGCAAACACCATATATTTT.